This T cell receptor (beta chain) was retrieved from a study of control samples from healthy donors and cancer patients. Profiling relied on immunoSEQ multiplex PCR, and the TCRdb table lists in-frame clones only, not all of them. Of roughly 68,000 clones listed, 83% are singletons. The CDR3 loop spans 18 amino acids. Germline V CDR1 and CDR2: ENHRY, SYGVKD. V lost 3 bases, J lost 0 bases, and 8 bases stayed unmatched. The gene calls are TRBV10-3 and TRBJ2-1; 10 bases are shared with TRBD1. The sequence derives from a man aged 55 to 70 in good health. The material sequenced was blood. CDR3 in DNA: TGTGCCATCAGTGAATCCGGGACAGGGGCCGGCTCCTACAATGAGCAGTTCTTC. Its translation is CAISESGTGAGSYNEQFF.